This T cell receptor (beta chain) originates from a study of control samples from healthy donors and cancer patients. The germline gives CDR1 SGHRS, CDR2 YFSETQ. Trimming at V came to 4 bases and at J to 9 bases, leaving 7 bases not matched to a gene. The CDR3 has 15 amino acids. TCRdb's table, derived via immunoSEQ multiplex PCR, lists solely in-frame clones and lacks some. Of over 150,000 clones in the sample, around 91% are singletons; the top ten hold 1.4%. This TCR was recovered from a woman in her 50s in good health. V gene TRBV5-1 combines with J gene TRBJ1-6, with 10 bases aligning to TRBD1. What was sequenced was blood. DNA for the CDR3: TGCGCCAGCAGCCAAAAGGGACAGGGGAGTTCACCCCTCCACTTT. Translated: CASSQKGQGSSPLHF.